A selection of T cell receptor beta chains follows, all from one sample in a study of OX40 agonist ivuxolimab in advanced cancers. Repertoires were generated with immunoSEQ multiplex PCR, while TCRdb's copy carries only in-frame clones and drops some. The data show 60,000 or so clones, 88% seen once. The sample was CD4+ or CD8+ T cells sorted from blood, taken in a trial of the OX40 agonist ivuxolimab. The receptor set was obtained from an adult with an advanced solid tumor such as melanoma, head and neck, liver or kidney cancer. Both conserved end residues are part of each CDR3. Each record gives: J gene, CDR3 length, V gene, clone size, D gene, CDR3 DNA, CDR3 protein. The D gene is left open where the match is weak. Size is omitted from some rows. Given values are once, few, many or a class for expanded clones.

TRBJ1-1,13,TRBV7-9,-,-,TGTGCCAGCAGCTTAGACCTGAACACTGAAGCTTTCTTT,CASSLDLNTEAFF
TRBJ1-3,17,TRBV5-6,once,TRBD1,TGTGCCAGCAGCTTGCCGGGACAGCCACTCTCTGGAAACACCATATATTTT,CASSLPGQPLSGNTIYF
TRBJ2-1,15,TRBV9,few,-,TGTGCCAGCAGCTCGCGACAGGCCACCTACAATGAGCAGTTCTTC,CASSSRQATYNEQFF
TRBJ1-1,14,TRBV28,-,-,TGTGCCAGCAGCACCGAGGGGGGGGTAACTGAAGCTTTCTTT,CASSTEGGVTEAFF
TRBJ2-2,11,TRBV10-3,-,-,TGTGCCATCGGCCAGCCCGGGGAGCTGTTTTTT,CAIGQPGELFF
TRBJ1-6,15,TRBV27,-,TRBD1,TGTGCCAGCAGTTTATCCGGGACAGATAATTCACCCCTCCACTTT,CASSLSGTDNSPLHF
TRBJ2-3,14,TRBV2,-,-,TGTGCCAGCAGTTTTGGACGGGGCACAGATACGCAGTATTTT,CASSFGRGTDTQYF
TRBJ1-2,14,TRBV27,-,-,TGTGCCAGCAGTTTATTCAGGGAGGGAAGCGGCTACACCTTC,CASSLFREGSGYTF
TRBJ1-6,13,TRBV10-1,-,-,TGCGCCAGCAGTGCTGGGTACGATTCACCCCTCCACTTT,CASSAGYDSPLHF
TRBJ2-7,15,TRBV6-5,once,TRBD1,TGTGCCAGCAGCCTTTTTTGGGGACAGAACTACGAGCAGTACTTC,CASSLFWGQNYEQYF
TRBJ2-7,17,TRBV7-6,-,-,TGTGCCAGCAGCTTAGTTAACGGACAGATACCATCCTACGAGCAGTACTTC,CASSLVNGQIPSYEQYF
TRBJ1-2,15,TRBV15,once,TRBD1,TGTGCCACCAGCAGAGGTGAACCAGGGGGAAGGGGCTACACCTTC,CATSRGEPGGRGYTF
TRBJ2-5,12,TRBV6-1,-,-,TGTGCCAGCACCCAGGGCCAAGAGACCCAGTACTTC,CASTQGQETQYF
TRBJ1-6,13,TRBV19,-,-,TGTGCCAGTAGTAGCCTCGGTGGATCACCCCTCCACTTT,CASSSLGGSPLHF
TRBJ2-4,14,TRBV9,-,-,TGTGCCAGCAGCGTAGGACTAGCCAAAAACATTCAGTACTTC,CASSVGLAKNIQYF
TRBJ1-1,18,TRBV14,-,-,TGTGCCAGCAGCCTCATCGGACACGGCCGTGGGACTGGCACTGAAGCTTTCTTT,CASSLIGHGRGTGTEAFF
TRBJ2-2,21,TRBV19,-,TRBD2,TGTGCCAGTAGTATAGAGGCTAGCGGGAGGCCCAATCTACCGAACACCGGGGAGCTGTTTTTT,CASSIEASGRPNLPNTGELFF
TRBJ1-3,14,TRBV28,once,-,TGTGCCAGCAGTTCCGCCGGAGGGAGTAACACCATATATTTT,CASSSAGGSNTIYF
TRBJ1-2,11,TRBV20-1,-,-,TGCAGTGCTAACGACGGCCAGGGCTACACCTTC,CSANDGQGYTF
TRBJ2-1,10,TRBV5-1,once,-,TGCGCCAGAGCAGGCAATGAGCAGTTCTTC,CARAGNEQFF
TRBJ2-7,14,TRBV5-1,-,-,TGCGCCAGCTCCGGAGCAGGGCTCACCTACGAGCAGTACTTC,CASSGAGLTYEQYF
TRBJ2-1,13,TRBV28,-,-,TGTGCCAGCAGGTATCAGGACTACAATGAGCAGTTCTTC,CASRYQDYNEQFF
TRBJ1-3,15,TRBV15,-,-,TGTGCCACCAGCAGAGATCTTTTCTCTGGAAACACCATATATTTT,CATSRDLFSGNTIYF
TRBJ2-3,18,TRBV10-1,-,-,TGCGCCAGCAGTGAGTCCCAGGGACATCTACTTTCGGCAGATACGCAGTATTTT,CASSESQGHLLSADTQYF
TRBJ2-5,15,TRBV11-1,-,-,TGTGCCAGCAGCTCGGGACCGCGTGAGGGTGAGACCCAGTACTTC,CASSSGPREGETQYF
TRBJ2-7,16,TRBV7-9,-,TRBD2,TGTGCCAGCAGCTTAGATGGGCGGGAGACCGTATACGAGCAGTACTTC,CASSLDGRETVYEQYF
TRBJ2-5,15,TRBV14,-,TRBD1,TGTGCCAGCAGCCAAGTGGGGACAGGGGTAGAGACCCAGTACTTC,CASSQVGTGVETQYF
TRBJ1-5,15,TRBV5-6,once,TRBD1,TGTGCCAGCAGCTACCGGGACAGGGCCAATCAGCCCCAGCATTTT,CASSYRDRANQPQHF
TRBJ2-5,13,TRBV5-1,-,TRBD2,TGCGCCAGCAATCCGGGGGGGTCGGAGACCCAGTACTTC,CASNPGGSETQYF
TRBJ1-1,14,TRBV25-1,-,TRBD1,TGTGCCGTAGGGGAGGGGGCACTGAACACTGAAGCTTTCTTT,CAVGEGALNTEAFF
TRBJ2-7,14,TRBV28,-,TRBD2,TGTGCCAGCAGTTCCGGGGGACTAGTCCACGAGCAGTACTTC,CASSSGGLVHEQYF
TRBJ1-4,16,TRBV7-6,-,-,TGTGCCAGCACCTCAGGGTACACTACAACTAATGAAAAACTGTTTTTT,CASTSGYTTTNEKLFF
TRBJ2-3,15,TRBV5-1,-,-,TGCGCCAGCAGCTTGGTGGGGGCCCAGACGGATACGCAGTATTTT,CASSLVGAQTDTQYF